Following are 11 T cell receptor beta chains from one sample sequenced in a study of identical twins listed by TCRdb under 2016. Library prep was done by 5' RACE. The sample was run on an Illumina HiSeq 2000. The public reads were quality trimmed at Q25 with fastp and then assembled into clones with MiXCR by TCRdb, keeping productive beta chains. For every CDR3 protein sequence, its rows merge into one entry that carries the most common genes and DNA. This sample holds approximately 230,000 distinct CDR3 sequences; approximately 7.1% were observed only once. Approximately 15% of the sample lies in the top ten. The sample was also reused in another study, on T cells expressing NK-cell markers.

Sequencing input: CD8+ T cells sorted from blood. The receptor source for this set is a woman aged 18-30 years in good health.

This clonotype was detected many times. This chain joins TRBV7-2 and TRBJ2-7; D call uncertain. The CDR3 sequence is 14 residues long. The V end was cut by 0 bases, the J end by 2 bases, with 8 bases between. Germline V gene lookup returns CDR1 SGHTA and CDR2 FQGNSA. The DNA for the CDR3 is TGTGCCAGCAGCTTAGCACCTCTCCCCTACGAGCAGTACTTC. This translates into CASSLAPLPYEQYF.

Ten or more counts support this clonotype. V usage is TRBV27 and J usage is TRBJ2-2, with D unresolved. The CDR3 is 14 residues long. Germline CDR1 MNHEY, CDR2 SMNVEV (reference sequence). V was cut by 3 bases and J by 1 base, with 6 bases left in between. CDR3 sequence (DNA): TGTGCCAGCAGTTTGATCCTGAACACCGGGGAGCTGTTTTTT. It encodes CASSLILNTGELFF.

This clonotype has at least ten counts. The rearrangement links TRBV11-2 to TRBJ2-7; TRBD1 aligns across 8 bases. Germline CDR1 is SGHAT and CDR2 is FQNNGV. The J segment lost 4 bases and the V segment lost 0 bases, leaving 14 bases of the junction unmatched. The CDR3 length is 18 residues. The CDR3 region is CASSLESPGYRGTYEQYF. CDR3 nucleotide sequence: TGTGCCAGCAGCTTAGAGTCTCCCGGTTACAGGGGGACATACGAGCAGTACTTC.

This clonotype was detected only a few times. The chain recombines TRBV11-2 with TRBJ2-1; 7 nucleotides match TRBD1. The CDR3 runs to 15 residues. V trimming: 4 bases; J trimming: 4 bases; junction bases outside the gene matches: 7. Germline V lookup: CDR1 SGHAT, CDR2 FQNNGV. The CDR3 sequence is CASSSHNRGYNEQFF. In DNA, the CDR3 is TGTGCCAGCAGCTCTCATAACAGGGGTTACAATGAGCAGTTCTTC. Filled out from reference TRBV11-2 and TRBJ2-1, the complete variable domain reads EAGVAQSPRYKIIEKRQSVAFWCNPISGHATLYWYQQILGQGPKLLIQFQNNGVVDDSQLPKDRFSAERLKGVDSTLKIQPAKLEDSAVYLCASSSHNRGYNEQFFGPGTRLTVL.

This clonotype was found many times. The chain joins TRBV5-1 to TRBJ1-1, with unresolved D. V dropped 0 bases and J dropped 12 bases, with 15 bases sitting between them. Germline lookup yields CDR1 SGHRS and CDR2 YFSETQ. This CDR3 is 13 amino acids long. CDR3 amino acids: CASSLGVARYSFF. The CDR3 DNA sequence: TGCGCCAGCAGCTTGGGGGTTGCGAGGTACTCTTTCTTT.

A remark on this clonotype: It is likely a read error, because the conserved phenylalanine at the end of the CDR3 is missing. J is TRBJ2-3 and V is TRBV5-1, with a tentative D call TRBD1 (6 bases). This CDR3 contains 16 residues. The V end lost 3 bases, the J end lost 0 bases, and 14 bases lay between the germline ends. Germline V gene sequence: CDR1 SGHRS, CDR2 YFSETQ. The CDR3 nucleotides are TGCGCCAGCAGCTCGAACAGGGCCCGGAGCACAGATACGCAGTATCTT. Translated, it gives CASSSNRARSTDTQYL.

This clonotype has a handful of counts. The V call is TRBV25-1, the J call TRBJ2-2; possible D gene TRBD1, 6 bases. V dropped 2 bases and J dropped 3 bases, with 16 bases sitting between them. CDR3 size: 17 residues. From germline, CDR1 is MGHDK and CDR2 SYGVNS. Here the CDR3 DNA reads TGTGCCAGCAGTGAAGATCCCCAGGGGTTGGACACCGGGGAGCTGTTTTTT. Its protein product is CASSEDPQGLDTGELFF. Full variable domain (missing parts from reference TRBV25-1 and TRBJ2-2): EADIYQTPRYLVIGTGKKITLECSQTMGHDKMYWYQQDPGMELHLIHYSYGVNSTEKGDLSSESTVSRIRTEHFPLTLESARPSHTSQYLCASSEDPQGLDTGELFFGEGSRLTVL.

The CDR3 DNA is TGTGCCAGCAGCCAAATGTGGGACAGCGGCTTCTACGAGCAGTACTTC. This translates into CASSQMWDSGFYEQYF. V usage is TRBV7-9 and J usage is TRBJ2-7; TRBD1 agrees at 7 bases. The CDR3 runs 16 residues. Germline CDR1 SEHNR, CDR2 FQNEAQ (reference sequence). J was trimmed by 3 bases and V by 5 bases; bases with no gene match: 13. Supplemented by reference TRBV7-9 and TRBJ2-7, the full variable domain reads DTGVSQNPRHKITKRGQNVTFRCDPISEHNRLYWYRQTLGQGPEFLTYFQNEAQLEKSRLLSDRFSAERPKGSFSTLEIQRTEQGDSAMYLCASSQMWDSGFYEQYFGPGTRLTVT.

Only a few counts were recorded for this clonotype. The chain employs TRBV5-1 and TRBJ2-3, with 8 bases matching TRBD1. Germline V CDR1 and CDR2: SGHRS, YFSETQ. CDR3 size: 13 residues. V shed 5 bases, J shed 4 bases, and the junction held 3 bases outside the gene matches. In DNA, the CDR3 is TGCGCCAGCAGGGACAGGGCCCCAGATACGCAGTATTTT. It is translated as CASRDRAPDTQYF.

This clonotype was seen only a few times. In DNA form, the CDR3 reads TGTGCCAGCAGCCCGTTAACTAGGCTCGGGGATGAGCAGTTCTTC. This sequence encodes CASSPLTRLGDEQFF. V gene TRBV7-6 combines with J gene TRBJ2-1; a weak D match, TRBD2 (5 bases). Trimming shortened V by 5 bases and J by 8 bases, and 19 bases separated the two germline ends. Germline assignment: CDR1 SGHVS and CDR2 FNYEAQ. The CDR3 is 15 residues long.

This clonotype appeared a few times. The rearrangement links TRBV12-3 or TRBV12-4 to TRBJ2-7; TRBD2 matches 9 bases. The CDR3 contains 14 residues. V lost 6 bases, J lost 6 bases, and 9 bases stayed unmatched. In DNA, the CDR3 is TGTGCCAGCAGCCTCGCTAGCGGGACCGGCGAGCAGTACTTC. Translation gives CASSLASGTGEQYF.